A selection of T cell receptor beta chains follows, all from one sample in a study of blood T cells in healthy people across ages. TCRdb re-called the 5' RACE reads through MiXCR, storing one row per CDR3 protein. The profile shows around 1,700,000 distinct CDR3 sequences, roughly 28% of them singletons. Sequenced material: blood. Source of these receptors: a woman younger than 45 in good health. Both conserved end residues are trimmed from each CDR3.

TRBV7-9	ASSFQGDEQF
TRBV7-2	ASTGTTSYEQY
TRBV18	ASSPGQGSTYEQY
TRBV12-3/TRBV12-4	ASSSGLAGEPMPETQY
TRBV29-1	SVGDRKNTEAF
TRBV6-2/TRBV6-3	ASLEATGANVLT
TRBV4-1	ASSHSGTSSAKNIQY
TRBV24-1	ATSSGGRSYEQY
TRBV2	ASMRGQNEQF
TRBV7-2	ASSLTGEGADTQY
TRBV4-3	ASSQDQGPATQY
TRBV7-9	AGSRSGSYEQY
TRBV24-1	ATAETNQETQY
TRBV18	ASSARRDSNYGYT
TRBV6-5	ASSYSMTGLSYNEQF
TRBV7-3	ASSRPGQGGSPLH
TRBV5-4	ASSRAGVAYEQY
TRBV20-1	SARDRGFHEQY
TRBV27	ASSWRTSDYNDQF
TRBV5-1	ASSPAGLAGSYEQY
TRBV20-1	SAGTLVMNSPLH
TRBV10-3	AISESDTIY
TRBV2	ASSGQTVNQPQH
TRBV14	ASSQDPGRSYEQY
TRBV12-3/TRBV12-4	ASSLPTQEQF
TRBV7-2	ACSLMTGSTGELF